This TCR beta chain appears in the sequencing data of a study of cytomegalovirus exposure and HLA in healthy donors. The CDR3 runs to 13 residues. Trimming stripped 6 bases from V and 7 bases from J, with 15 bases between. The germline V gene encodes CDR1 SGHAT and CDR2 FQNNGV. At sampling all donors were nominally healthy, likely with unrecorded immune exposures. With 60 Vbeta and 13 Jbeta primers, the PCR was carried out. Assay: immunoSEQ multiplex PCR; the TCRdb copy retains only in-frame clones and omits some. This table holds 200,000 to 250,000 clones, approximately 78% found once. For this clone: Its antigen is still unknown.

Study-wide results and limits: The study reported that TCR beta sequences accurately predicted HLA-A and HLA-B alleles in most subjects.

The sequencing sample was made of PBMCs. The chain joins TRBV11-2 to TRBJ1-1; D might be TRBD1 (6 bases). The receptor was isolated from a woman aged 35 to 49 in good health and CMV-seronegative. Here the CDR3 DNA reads TGTGCCAGCAGAAACGTGGGGGGGCTTGAAGCTTTCTTT. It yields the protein CASRNVGGLEAFF.